This TCR beta chain was recovered during a study of CD8+CD57+ T cells in acquired aplastic anemia. On the study more broadly: Sorted cells (CD4+ and CD8+) yielded DNA amounts that averaged approximately 3.2 ug.

Study results and caveats: Fewer than 35 CD8+ CDR3 sequences occurred in both the patients and the controls.

CDR3 and TCR beta VDJ profiling relied on a genomic DNA template. TCRdb used MiXCR to reprocess the reads, holding one entry per CDR3 protein. The data contain 74,000 or so distinct CDR3 sequences, approximately 50% of them singletons. This clonotype was detected many times. Its target is not known. The sequencing input was sorted CD4+, CD8+, or CD8+CD57+ T cells (not recorded which) from PBMCs. The receptor was isolated from a human donor in good health, serving as a control.

The CDR3 protein is CASSRLGPPDTQYF. Written as DNA, the CDR3 is TGTGCCAGCAGCCGACTTGGACCCCCAGATACGCAGTATTTT. The rearrangement joins TRBV7-3 to TRBJ2-3; unclear D gene. Germline values: CDR1 SGHTA, CDR2 FQGTGA. V lost 5 bases, J lost 4 bases, and 13 bases lay in between. The CDR3 extends over 14 amino acids. The complete variable domain, with remaining parts taken from reference TRBV7-3 and TRBJ2-3, reads GAGVSQTPSNKVTEKGKYVELRCDPISGHTALYWYRQSLGQGPEFLIYFQGTGAADDSGLPNDRFFAVRPEGSVSTLKIQRTERGDSAVYLCASSRLGPPDTQYFGPGTRLTVL.